These 17 T cell receptor beta chains share one sample of origin, sequenced in a study of tumor and adjacent non-tumor tissue in lung cancer. This sample's RNA came from whole unsorted tissue. Three rounds of nested PCR, following a modified ARM-PCR protocol, produced the TCRbeta library. TCRdb analysed the multiplex PCR reads with MiXCR anew, one entry per CDR3 protein. Of 65,000 to 95,000 distinct CDR3 sequences in the sample, roughly 80% are singletons; the top ten hold 13%. Specimen: lung tumor tissue. The receptors stem from a woman aged 45-60 years with non-small cell lung cancer.

A word on this clonotype: Germline is not matched at one junction end, which may reflect a read error. V and J are TRBV28 and TRBJ1-2; D ambiguous. Per germline, CDR1 MDHEN and CDR2 SYDVKM. The CDR3 has 18 amino acids. CDR3: CASSTLGSETFLDYDYTF. As DNA, the CDR3 is TGTGCCAGCAGTACCCTGGGGTCTGAGACCTTTTTGGACTATGACTACACCTTC.

As regards this clonotype: The missing conserved phenylalanine or tryptophan at the end of this CDR3 makes a read error likely. The rearrangement joins TRBV20-1 to TRBJ2-1; maybe TRBD1 (6 bases). The CDR3 spans 12 residues. CDR1 and CDR2 (germline): DFQATT, SNEGSKA (reference sequence). CDR3 protein: CNAPTGADEQFI. The DNA for the CDR3 is TGCAATGCTCCGACAGGTGCGGATGAGCAGTTCATC.

Notes on this clonotype: This may be a read error, as it is one base from a much larger clone. The CDR3, as DNA: TGTGCCAGCAGCTTAAGGCTTAAAGAGCAGTTCTTC. Translation: CASSLRLKEQFF. J is TRBJ2-1 and V is TRBV7-9; D unclear. Germline V CDR1 and CDR2: SEHNR, FQNEAQ (reference sequence). The CDR3 is 12 residues long. The V end was cut by 2 bases, the J end by 10 bases, with 9 bases between. The full variable domain, completed using reference TRBV7-9 and TRBJ2-1, is DTGVSQNPRHKITKRGQNVTFRCDPISEHNRLYWYRQTLGQGPEFLTYFQNEAQLEKSRLLSDRFSAERPKGSFSTLEIQRTEQGDSAMYLCASSLRLKEQFFGPGTRLTVL.

Comments on this clonotype: Compared with germline, one end of the junction differs, possibly owing to a read error. The J gene is TRBJ1-5, the V gene TRBV4-1; 8 bases map to TRBD1. Looked up from germline, CDR1 is MGHRA and CDR2 is YSYEKL. This CDR3 spans 16 amino acids. CDR3: CAGSALQGDGNQPQHF. CDR3 in DNA: TGCGCCGGCAGCGCCCTACAGGGGGACGGCAATCAGCCCCAGCATTTC.

V gene TRBV11-2 combines with J gene TRBJ2-2; D might be TRBD1 (5 bases). Trimming took 10 bases from V and 6 from J, leaving 27 bases between them. This CDR3 is 17 amino acids long. Per germline, CDR1 SGHAT and CDR2 FQNNGV. CDR3 amino acids: CANRRRSVREGSGELFF. The CDR3 region has the DNA TGTGCCAACAGGCGAAGGTCGGTCCGCGAAGGGTCCGGGGAGCTGTTTTTT.

On this clonotype itself: Sequence at one end of the junction differs from germline and may be a read error. The V gene is TRBV28, the J gene TRBJ2-6, with 8 nucleotides matching TRBD1. Germline V gene data show CDR1 as MDHEN and CDR2 as SYDVKM. The CDR3 has 17 amino acids. CDR3 DNA: TGTGCCAGCAACCTGGACAGGGTGAGCTCTGGGACCAACGTCCTGACTTTC. It codes for CASNLDRVSSGTNVLTF.

Points on this clonotype: One end of the junction is discordant with germline, which a read error may explain. The rearrangement links TRBV20-1 to TRBJ2-2; either TRBD1 or TRBD2 may fit D (5 bases each). The V gene's germline CDR1 is DFQATT and CDR2 SNEGSKA (reference sequence). This CDR3 region has 16 residues. CDR3 loop: CSVTPIGNLGARELCF. The CDR3 DNA reads TGCAGTGTCACCCCGATTGGGAATCTTGGCGCCAGGGAGCTGTGTTTT.

By share of the sample, this clonotype is medium-sized. The rearrangement joins TRBV4-1 to TRBJ2-5, with a possible D match to TRBD2 (7 bases). CDR1 and CDR2 (germline): MGHRA, YSYEKL. Trimming removed 1 base from V and 4 bases from J, with 19 bases in between. The CDR3 is 17 residues long. This chain's CDR3 is CASSQGGRGGERETQYF. CDR3 coding DNA: TGCGCCAGCAGCCAAGGTGGCAGGGGAGGGGAAAGAGAGACCCAGTACTTC.

This clonotype showed up just once. Germline and junction disagree at one end, which may indicate a read error. The chain combines TRBV30 with TRBJ2-3; unclear D gene. Germline CDR1 GTSNPN, CDR2 SVGIG (reference sequence). The CDR3 consists of 13 residues. The CDR3 reads CAWTGVFTNTHYF. In nucleotides, the CDR3 is TGTGCCTGGACCGGAGTCTTCACAAATACGCATTATTTT.

Details on this clonotype: At one end, the junction sequence differs from germline, possibly due to a read error. The rearrangement uses TRBV5-1 and TRBJ2-6; D tentatively fits TRBD1 or TRBD2 (5 bases each). CDR1 SGHRS and CDR2 YFSETQ come from the germline V gene. The length of the CDR3 is 16 residues. The CDR3 here is CTSSLGTHSGANVLTF. In DNA, the CDR3 is TGCACCAGCAGCTTGGGGACCCACTCTGGGGCCAACGTCCTGACTTTC.

Of note for this clonotype: One end of the junction fails to match germline, which may point to a read error. The rearrangement uses TRBV6-2 or TRBV6-3 and TRBJ1-5, with D maybe TRBD1 (6 bases). Germline V gene data show CDR1 as MNHEY and CDR2 as SVGEGT. The CDR3 has 16 residues. The CDR3 bases are TGTGCCACCCGGGGACGGGGGGCAGGGTACAATCAGCCCCAGCATTTC. This encodes CATRGRGAGYNQPQHF.

With respect to this clonotype: One junction end disagrees with the germline gene, perhaps due to a read error. The CDR3 DNA sequence: TGTGCCAGCAGTGAGCGCCGGCTAGACTTCTTACTCTCGACAGCCTACATTGAGCAGTTCTTC. It is translated as CASSERRLDFLLSTAYIEQFF. V usage is TRBV6-1 and J usage is TRBJ2-1; weak D call: TRBD1 (5 bases). The V gene's germline CDR1 is MNHNS and CDR2 SASEGT. The length of the CDR3 is 21 residues.

Concerning this clonotype: One junction end disagrees with the germline gene, perhaps due to a read error. This chain links TRBV29-1 with TRBJ2-1, with TRBD2 identical over 9 bases. The CDR3 runs to 14 residues. Germline V CDR1 and CDR2: SQVTM, ANQGSEA. CDR3 nucleotides: TGCATCGTTGTTTCCGCGGGAGGGCCCTATGAGCAGTTATTC. It encodes CIVVSAGGPYEQLF.

On this clonotype itself: This may be a read error: a much more frequent sequence differs by one nucleotide. The rearrangement links TRBV28 to TRBJ1-4; TRBD1 matches 8 bases. Germline trimming cut 6 bases from V and 6 bases from J; bases unmatched to any gene: 9. Germline V gives CDR1 MDHEN, CDR2 SYDVKM. This CDR3 comprises 15 residues. The CDR3 DNA sequence: TGTGCCAGCAGCTCATCGGGACAGGCAGATGAAAAACTGTTTTTT. The encoded protein is CASSSSGQADEKLFF.

This clonotype came up a few times. A clone one base away is much larger, so this may be a read error. This chain joins TRBV12-3 or TRBV12-4 and TRBJ2-3; D not certain. Trimming stripped 10 bases from V and 5 bases from J, with 10 bases between. The CDR3 runs 11 residues. The CDR3 sequence: CANSSRDTQYF. The CDR3 DNA sequence: TGTGCCAACAGCTCCAGAGATACGCAGTATTTT.

This clonotype was recorded once. Without the conserved terminal phenylalanine or tryptophan, this CDR3 likely stems from a read error. The V and J genes are TRBV29-1 and TRBJ2-5, with TRBD1 identical over 8 bases. From germline, CDR1 is SQVTM and CDR2 ANQGSEA. The J segment lost 7 bases and the V segment lost 3 bases, leaving 7 bases of the junction unmatched. CDR3 size: 13 residues. DNA for the CDR3: TGCAGCGTTGAGGGGACAGGAGAAGTGACCCAGTACTCC. As protein: CSVEGTGEVTQYS.

The chain has TRBV20-1 and TRBJ2-1, with TRBD2 matching over 7 bases. Germline trimming cut 2 bases from V and 6 bases from J; bases unmatched to any gene: 4. Per germline, CDR1 DFQATT and CDR2 SNEGSKA (reference sequence). The length of the CDR3 is 13 residues. CDR3 coding DNA: TGCAGTGCTAGAAGACTAGCTTCCAATGAGCAGTTCTTC. Its protein is CSARRLASNEQFF.